One sample yielded the 23 T cell receptor beta chains listed below, sequenced in a study. TCRdb independently ran MiXCR on the 5' RACE reads; one entry per CDR3 protein. The sample lists 9,500 to 15,000 distinct CDR3 sequences; roughly 47% were seen once. The sorted Tregs were CD4+CD25+CD127-/low cells. Sequenced material: tumor-infiltrating Tregs sorted from the breast tumor. These receptor sequences come from a female donor with breast cancer.

The gene calls are TRBV20-1 and TRBJ2-3; 11 bases fit TRBD2. Germline-derived CDR1 and CDR2 are DFQATT and SNEGSKA (reference sequence). The CDR3 has 15 residues. Germline trimming cut 5 bases from V and 2 bases from J; bases unmatched to any gene: 6. CDR3 sequence reads: CSAAGLAGLTDTQYF. CDR3 sequence (DNA): TGCAGTGCTGCAGGACTAGCGGGCCTCACAGATACGCAGTATTTT.

This clonotype was detected only a few times. The junction shows a germline mismatch at one end, possibly a read error. The rearrangement uses TRBV7-7 and TRBJ1-1, with a possible D match to TRBD1 (5 bases). The V gene's germline CDR1 is SSHAT and CDR2 FNYEAQ (reference sequence). The CDR3 spans 13 residues. The CDR3 coding sequence is TGTGCTAGCAGCTTATCGGGGGACACTGAAGCTTTCTTT. It is translated as CASSLSGDTEAFF.

Only a few counts were recorded for this clonotype. The chain joins TRBV20-1 to TRBJ2-7; no clear D gene. This CDR3 region has 12 residues. CDR1 and CDR2 from the germline V gene are DFQATT and SNEGSKA (reference sequence). V was trimmed by 1 base and J by 6 bases, leaving 10 bases between them. CDR3 in amino acids: CSARVGSFEQYV. CDR3 DNA sequence: TGCAGTGCTAGAGTAGGTTCTTTCGAGCAGTACGTC.

This chain joins TRBV27 and TRBJ2-1, with TRBD2 matching 7 bases. The junction had 7 bases not matched to a gene; V was cut back by 1 base and J by 4 bases. This CDR3 spans 16 amino acids. CDR1 is MNHEY and CDR2 is SMNVEV in the germline V gene (reference sequence). The CDR3 DNA reads as TGTGCCAGCAGTTTATATGCGGGAGTGGTGTACAATGAGCAGTTCTTC. Protein sequence: CASSLYAGVVYNEQFF.

This clonotype was counted a few times. The chain is built from TRBV7-2 and TRBJ1-2, with D possibly TRBD1 on 5 matching bases. The V gene's germline CDR1 is SGHTA and CDR2 FQGNSA. Trimming pared 5 bases from V and 12 bases from J, leaving 19 bases between. The CDR3 contains 13 residues. CDR3 region: CASSPLKGPRDTF. The CDR3 coding sequence is TGTGCCAGCAGCCCCCTCAAGGGCCCCAGGGACACCTTC. The full variable domain, rest sourced from reference TRBV7-2 and TRBJ1-2, is GAGVSQSPSNKVTEKGKDVELRCDPISGHTALYWYRQSLGQGLEFLIYFQGNSAPDKSGLPSDRFSAERTGGSVSTLTIQRTQQEDSAVYLCASSPLKGPRDTFGSGTRLTVV.

The chain couples TRBV6-5 to TRBJ1-5; 8 bases are shared with TRBD1. Germline V lookup: CDR1 MNHEY, CDR2 SVGAGI. With 6 bases clipped from V and 5 bases from J, the junction kept 6 bases outside the gene matches. CDR3 size: 14 residues. The CDR3 DNA follows: TGTGCCAGCAGAGGAACAGGGGGTGATCAGCCCCAGCATTTT. Translation: CASRGTGGDQPQHF.

The gene calls are TRBV20-1 and TRBJ2-7; D possibly corresponds to TRBD2 (5 bases). Germline V CDR1 and CDR2: DFQATT, SNEGSKA (reference sequence). The CDR3 consists of 11 residues. V was shortened by 6 bases and J by 0 bases, with 6 bases between the two germline ends. The CDR3 spells CSARDSYEQYF. The CDR3 region has the DNA TGCAGTGCACGGGACTCCTACGAGCAGTACTTC.

This rearrangement joins TRBV6-2 or TRBV6-3 to TRBJ2-7, with 8 bases aligning to TRBD2. CDR1 MNHEY and CDR2 SVGEGT come from the germline V gene. The CDR3 extends over 13 amino acids. With 2 bases clipped from V and 6 bases from J, the junction kept 3 bases outside the gene matches. The CDR3 region has the DNA TGTGCCAGCAGTTACCGGGAGGGCGCCGAGCAGTACGTC. It codes for CASSYREGAEQYV.

The CDR3 DNA sequence: TGTGCCAGCAGTTGGCGCAATCAGCCCCAGCATTTT. Translated, it gives CASSWRNQPQHF. The chain combines TRBV6-2 or TRBV6-3 with TRBJ1-5; D gene ambiguous. This CDR3 has 12 residues. Deletions cut 4 bases from V and 2 bases from J, with 3 bases between. Per germline, CDR1 MNHEY and CDR2 SVGEGT.

The J gene is TRBJ2-1, the V gene TRBV6-5; D is uncertain. The CDR3 has 13 amino acids. V was cut by 5 bases and J by 9 bases, with 14 bases left in between. Germline values: CDR1 MNHEY, CDR2 SVGAGI. The CDR3 is CASSLRFSGEQFF. The CDR3 DNA sequence: TGTGCCAGCAGTCTTCGATTCTCCGGTGAGCAGTTCTTC.

CDR3 DNA: TGTGCCAGCAACCTGAGGACCGGGGAGCTGTTTTTT. Protein sequence: CASNLRTGELFF. The chain has TRBV12-3 or TRBV12-4 and TRBJ2-2; no firm D call. The CDR3 is 12 amino acids. The V end was cut by 7 bases, the J end by 5 bases, with 8 bases between.

This clonotype was seen only a few times. V is TRBV20-1 and J is TRBJ2-5, with 9 nucleotides matching TRBD1. The V gene end was trimmed by 0 bases and the J gene end by 4 bases; junction bases not matched to a gene: 9. The CDR3 totals 16 residues. From germline, CDR1 is DFQATT and CDR2 SNEGSKA (reference sequence). CDR3 residues: CSARDPTGGEGETQYF. The CDR3 region has the DNA TGCAGTGCTAGAGATCCGACAGGGGGTGAGGGAGAGACCCAGTACTTC.

This chain joins TRBV27 and TRBJ1-2, with no clear D. Trimming removed 3 bases from V and 7 bases from J, with 12 bases in between. The length of the CDR3 is 13 residues. Per the germline V gene, CDR1 is MNHEY and CDR2 is SMNVEV (reference sequence). The chain's CDR3 is CASSFLRGTGYTF. In DNA form, the CDR3 reads TGTGCCAGCAGTTTCTTACGAGGTACTGGCTACACCTTC.

The J gene is TRBJ1-1, the V gene TRBV5-1; D gene ambiguous. Germline V gene lookup returns CDR1 SGHRS and CDR2 YFSETQ. The V gene lost 0 bases and the J gene lost 4 bases, with 19 bases spanning the gap. The CDR3 has 17 amino acids. The DNA of the CDR3 is TGCGCCAGCAGCTTGGACGCCGGGTTCTCAGGAGGCACTGAAGCTTTCTTT. It yields the protein CASSLDAGFSGGTEAFF.

V is TRBV6-5 and J is TRBJ1-4, with 9 bases lining up with TRBD1. This CDR3 region has 14 residues. CDR1 is MNHEY, CDR2 SVGAGI, per germline. With 6 bases clipped from V and 7 bases from J, the junction kept 6 bases outside the gene matches. The CDR3 loop reads CASRGQGLSEKLFF. The CDR3, as DNA: TGTGCCAGCAGGGGACAGGGTCTCTCTGAAAAACTGTTTTTT.

This chain connects TRBV5-1 to TRBJ2-7; D could derive from TRBD1 or TRBD2 (6 bases each). V lost 4 bases and J lost 3, with 20 bases in between. There are 16 residues in the CDR3. From germline, CDR1 is SGHRS and CDR2 YFSETQ. The CDR3 DNA is TGCGCCAGCAGCAGGGAGGTGGTTGAGACAGGCTACGAGCAGTACGTC. It encodes CASSREVVETGYEQYV.

Of note for this clonotype: At one end, the junction sequence differs from germline, possibly due to a read error. The chain uses TRBV15 and TRBJ2-1; 10 nucleotides line up with TRBD2. The CDR3 has 17 amino acids. Germline V lookup: CDR1 LNHNV, CDR2 YYDKDF (reference sequence). The CDR3 here is CATSRLAGGNPYNEQSF. DNA of the CDR3: TGTGCCACCAGCAGATTAGCGGGAGGTAACCCATACAATGAGCAGTCCTTC.

This clonotype has just a few counts. A read error may account for a junction end that differs from germline. This chain uses TRBV4-2 with TRBJ1-6; D is possibly TRBD1 (6 bases). Germline CDR1 LGHNA, CDR2 YNFKEQ. This CDR3 is built from 16 residues. The CDR3 DNA follows: TGCGCCAGCAGCCGAGATTCCCGGGGGGCGAATTCACCCCTCCACTTT. This translates into CASSRDSRGANSPLHF.

This rearrangement joins TRBV30 to TRBJ2-7; the match to TRBD2 covers 7 bases. V lost 1 base, J lost 3 bases, and 3 bases stayed unmatched. The CDR3 is made up of 13 amino acids. Germline V gene sequence: CDR1 GTSNPN, CDR2 SVGIG (reference sequence). CDR3 coding DNA: TGTGCCTGGAGTGCCGGACTAGTCTACGAGCAGTACTTC. Protein sequence: CAWSAGLVYEQYF. Full variable domain (outside the CDR3, taken from reference TRBV30 and TRBJ2-7): SQTIHQWPATLVQPVGSPLSLECTVEGTSNPNLYWYRQAAGRGLQLLFYSVGIGQISSEVPQNLSASRPQDRQFILSSKKLLLSDSGFYLCAWSAGLVYEQYFGPGTRLTVT.

This clonotype appeared a few times. The rearrangement uses TRBV6-6 and TRBJ2-5; 9 nucleotides align to TRBD1. This CDR3 has 14 residues. Trimming took 5 bases from V and 5 from J; bases not matched to a gene: 6. Germline V gene sequence: CDR1 MNHNY, CDR2 SVGAGI (reference sequence). The CDR3 region has the DNA TGTGCCAGCAGTCGTACAGGGGGCTGGGAGACCCAGTACTTC. It translates to CASSRTGGWETQYF.

A few counts support this clonotype. The chain carries TRBV19 and TRBJ1-1; 7 bases agree with TRBD1. The CDR3 has 15 residues. Germline V gene sequence: CDR1 LNHDA, CDR2 SQIVND (reference sequence). With 2 bases clipped from V and 0 bases from J, the junction kept 3 bases outside the gene matches. CDR3 loop: CASSIRGQLNTEAFF. The CDR3 DNA reads as TGTGCCAGTAGTATAAGGGGGCAACTGAACACTGAAGCTTTCTTT.

The CDR3 sequence: CASSQGLVVTGELFF. The CDR3 DNA is TGCGCCAGCAGCCAAGGACTAGTCGTCACCGGGGAGCTGTTTTTT. This chain links TRBV4-3 with TRBJ2-2; D possibly corresponds to TRBD2 (6 bases). This CDR3 region has 15 residues. V was clipped by 1 base and J by 4 bases, with 10 bases between them. Germline V CDR1 and CDR2: LGHNA, YSLEER.

The CDR3: CASSMTGSTDTQYF. Written as DNA, the CDR3 is TGTGCCAGCAGCATGACTGGAAGCACAGATACGCAGTATTTT. J is TRBJ2-3 and V is TRBV7-3; D gene ambiguous. The CDR3 consists of 14 residues. V was cut by 5 bases and J by 0 bases, with 9 bases left in between. Germline-derived CDR1 and CDR2 are SGHTA and FQGTGA.